Shown below are 16 T cell receptor beta chains from a single sample sequenced in a study of cytomegalovirus exposure and HLA in healthy donors. Sequencing used immunoSEQ multiplex PCR; TCRdb keeps in-frame clones, though not all of them. In the table there are about 60,000 clones, roughly 90% of which are singletons. The material sequenced was PBMCs. Source of these receptors: a man between 18 and 29 years old in good health and CMV-seronegative.

The table lists this clone with a count of one. The chain uses TRBV7-6 and TRBJ2-2, with D perhaps matching TRBD2 (6 bases). The germline V and J ends were trimmed by 4 bases and 7 bases, with 13 bases remaining between them. This CDR3 contains 14 residues. From germline, CDR1 is SGHVS and CDR2 FNYEAQ. CDR3 sequence: CASSSRGGVGELFF. In DNA, the CDR3 is TGTGCCAGCAGCTCCAGAGGAGGGGTCGGGGAGCTGTTTTTT.

The CDR3 DNA is TGTGCCAGCAGCTTAGACGCGGGAGGGTACAATGAGCAGTTCTTC. Translating it yields CASSLDAGGYNEQFF. The chain combines TRBV11-2 with TRBJ2-1, with TRBD2 matching over 9 bases. The CDR3 totals 15 residues. V gave up 0 bases and J gave up 4 bases; unmatched junction bases: 1. Germline CDR1 is SGHAT and CDR2 is FQNNGV.

This clone has a handful of counts. The chain has TRBV6-1 and TRBJ1-5, with TRBD1 identical over 9 bases. V shed 7 bases and J 4 bases; nucleotides not matched to a gene: 5. This CDR3 is 14 amino acids long. CDR1 and CDR2 (germline): MNHNS, SASEGT. The CDR3 DNA follows: TGTGCCAGCACCGAAGGGACAGGGAATCAGCCCCAGCATTTT. This codes for CASTEGTGNQPQHF.

In the case of this clone: Other DNA sequences from this sample encode an identical CDR3 as well. The rearrangement links TRBV27 to TRBJ2-7, with TRBD2 identical over 11 bases. This CDR3 spans 16 amino acids. Germline V lookup: CDR1 MNHEY, CDR2 SMNVEV (reference sequence). V lost 2 bases and J lost 2; bases outside the gene matches: 5. In DNA, the CDR3 is TGTGCCAGCAGTTTAGGGCTAGCGGGAGGAACCTACGAGCAGTACTTC. It is translated as CASSLGLAGGTYEQYF.

V usage is TRBV6-5 and J usage is TRBJ2-7; 9 bases line up with TRBD2. Germline V gene sequence: CDR1 MNHEY, CDR2 SVGAGI. This CDR3 contains 13 residues. V gave up 7 bases and J gave up 7 bases; unmatched junction bases: 8. For the CDR3, the DNA is TGTGCCAGCATTCAGGGCGGGGGGGAGGAGCAGTACTTC. It yields the protein CASIQGGGEEQYF.

This clone occurred once. The rearrangement links TRBV9 to TRBJ1-5, with a possible D match to TRBD1 (5 bases). The CDR3 totals 14 residues. Germline CDR1 reads SGDLS; CDR2 reads YYNGEE. V was pared by 7 bases and J by 2 bases, with 13 bases between. The CDR3 loop reads CASGARAGNQPQHF. In nucleotides, the CDR3 is TGTGCCAGCGGCGCCAGGGCGGGCAATCAGCCCCAGCATTTT.

The chain joins TRBV7-3 to TRBJ2-3; weak D call: TRBD2 (6 bases). Between the trimmed V and J ends, which lost 3 bases and 5 bases, there was a span of 9 bases. The germline V gene encodes CDR1 SGHTA and CDR2 FQGTGA. The CDR3 consists of 13 residues. In DNA form, the CDR3 reads TGTGCCAGCAGCTTTACGGGAGAAGATACGCAGTATTTT. Amino acids: CASSFTGEDTQYF.

This clone was seen a single time. The chain carries TRBV9 and TRBJ1-2; maybe TRBD1 (6 bases). The CDR3 runs 16 residues. The V and J ends lost 4 bases and 7 bases respectively, with 23 bases between them. Germline V gene lookup returns CDR1 SGDLS and CDR2 YYNGEE. In DNA, the CDR3 is TGTGCCAGCAGCCCCAGCGGGGGCGACATTATTTCTGGCTACACCTTC. This codes for CASSPSGGDIISGYTF.

This clone appeared once. V is TRBV5-4 and J is TRBJ2-1; D not certain. This CDR3 has 16 amino acids. Germline-derived CDR1 and CDR2 are SGHNT and YYREEE (reference sequence). V dropped 3 bases and J dropped 2 bases, with 15 bases sitting between them. The CDR3 region has the DNA TGTGCCAGCAGCTCCTATGAAAGACTGGCCTACAATGAGCAGTTCTTC. Translating it yields CASSSYERLAYNEQFF.

The chain recombines TRBV2 with TRBJ2-1; D is possibly TRBD1 (6 bases). The V end was cut by 4 bases, the J end by 2 bases, with 21 bases between. The CDR3 has 18 residues. Per germline, CDR1 SNHLY and CDR2 FYNNEI. CDR3 bases: TGTGCCAGCAGTGCGGCAGGGGTTATTCGGCGGCCCTACAATGAGCAGTTCTTC. Translated: CASSAAGVIRRPYNEQFF.

The chain recombines TRBV13 with TRBJ1-2; D is possibly TRBD1 (6 bases). This CDR3 spans 16 amino acids. V gave up 5 bases and J gave up 1 base, with 17 bases separating them. The V gene's germline CDR1 is PRHDT and CDR2 FYEKMQ (reference sequence). In DNA form, the CDR3 reads TGTGCCAGCAGCGAGAGTTCAGGGGTCGGTAACTATGGCTACACCTTC. This gives the protein CASSESSGVGNYGYTF.

This sequence joins TRBV19 and TRBJ2-3; TRBD1 aligns across 8 bases. This CDR3 is 16 amino acids long. Losses at the gene ends were 5 bases for V and 1 base for J; bases not matched to a gene: 8. In germline, CDR1 is LNHDA, CDR2 SQIVND (reference sequence). In nucleotides, the CDR3 is TGTGCCAGTAGTCCCCGGCTGGGACAGGGCACAGATACGCAGTATTTT. Amino acids: CASSPRLGQGTDTQYF.

This rearrangement joins TRBV11-3 to TRBJ2-3; a weak D match, TRBD2 (6 bases). V lost 5 bases, J lost 0 bases, and 15 bases lay in between. Germline V CDR1 and CDR2: SGHNT, YENEEA. The CDR3 runs to 16 residues. The CDR3 here is CASSERGGTSTDTQYF. The DNA for the CDR3 is TGTGCCAGCAGCGAGAGAGGCGGGACTAGCACAGATACGCAGTATTTT.

The J gene is TRBJ1-2, the V gene TRBV5-4; D is undetermined. The CDR3 extends over 11 amino acids. Germline CDR1 SGHNT, CDR2 YYREEE (reference sequence). With 0 bases removed from V and 7 bases from J, the gap between germline ends came to 4 bases. The CDR3 spells CASSLGSGYTF. Here the CDR3 DNA reads TGTGCCAGCAGCTTGGGGAGTGGCTACACCTTC.

The chain carries TRBV30 and TRBJ1-4; the D is unclear. Germline CDR1 and CDR2: GTSNPN and SVGIG (reference sequence). V lost 1 base, J lost 8 bases, and 11 bases lay in between. This CDR3 is 13 amino acids long. The CDR3 spells CAWSARFAEKLFF. The CDR3 nucleotides are TGTGCCTGGAGTGCCAGGTTTGCGGAAAAACTGTTTTTT.

This chain links TRBV21-1 with TRBJ2-6; the D call of TRBD1 is as the table states it, not checked on the DNA. TRBV21-1 has pseudogene status. The CDR3 sequence is 21 residues long. DNA of the CDR3: TGTGCCAGCAGCAAAGCAGGGGGCCAAAAATTGCTGGTTTCTGGGGCCAACGTCCTGACTTTC. Protein product: CASSKAGGQKLLVSGANVLTF.